In its sample, the clone carrying this T cell receptor beta chain was seen a few times. The CDR3 consists of 15 residues. V was shortened by 4 bases and J by 2 bases, with 14 bases between the two germline ends. The germline gives CDR1 SGHRS, CDR2 YFSETQ. Assignment of participants to cohorts was predicated upon participant-reported clinical history. What the recovered Cohort 3 donors had was two negative PCRs, clearance, or symptom resolution. These data are taken from a study of blood T cell repertoires in COVID-19. For the study at large: Some COVID-19 samples were acute and others convalescent; all came from the United States, Italy and Spain.

TCRdb's copy holds only in-frame clones and misses some; the assay was immunoSEQ multiplex PCR. Of about 340,000 clones detected, about 92% appear once; the ten largest clones hold under 20%. The chain joins TRBV5-1 to TRBJ2-3; tentatively, D is TRBD1 (5 bases). The receptor's source is a woman younger than 45 who had recovered from COVID-19. The material sequenced was PBMCs or T cells enriched from blood (not recorded which). CDR3: CASSPTPGSTDTQYF. CDR3 nucleotides: TGCGCCAGCAGCCCTACCCCAGGGTCCACAGATACGCAGTATTTT.